Below, 32 T cell receptor beta chains from the same sample are listed, as sequenced in a study of blood T cell repertoires in COVID-19. TCRdb's table, derived via immunoSEQ multiplex PCR, lists solely in-frame clones and lacks some. The sample contains roughly 93,000 clones, about 85% of which appear only once. The sample comprised peripheral blood. The receptors here all came from a woman of 80 years or more with acute or convalescent COVID-19.

The chain combines TRBV6-4 with TRBJ1-2; perhaps TRBD1 as D (6 bases). Per germline, CDR1 MRHNA and CDR2 SNTAGT. Deletions cut 2 bases from V and 3 bases from J, with 13 bases between. CDR3 size: 15 residues. The CDR3 DNA reads as TGTGCCAGCAGTGACGGGGCAGGGGCGGACTATGGCTACACCTTC. This gives the protein CASSDGAGADYGYTF.

The rearrangement links TRBV5-1 to TRBJ2-5, with D maybe TRBD2 (6 bases). Trimming shortened V by 4 bases and J by 7 bases, and 11 bases separated the two germline ends. Germline CDR1 SGHRS, CDR2 YFSETQ. The CDR3 has 12 residues. CDR3 sequence: CASSKEGGTQYF. CDR3 DNA sequence: TGCGCCAGCAGCAAGGAGGGAGGGACCCAGTACTTC.

J is TRBJ1-2 and V is TRBV4-1; 9 bases align to TRBD1. Per the germline V gene, CDR1 is MGHRA and CDR2 is YSYEKL. This CDR3 is built from 16 residues. With 4 bases clipped from V and 8 bases from J, the junction kept 14 bases outside the gene matches. The chain's CDR3 is CASSPEGGQGYLGYTF. The CDR3 bases are TGCGCCAGCAGCCCCGAAGGGGGACAGGGATATTTGGGCTACACCTTC.

The chain recombines TRBV3-1 (or the pseudogene TRBV3-2) with TRBJ1-2, with D perhaps matching TRBD1 (5 bases). The germline V gene encodes CDR1 LGHDT and CDR2 YNNKEL (reference sequence). With 1 base removed from V and 4 bases from J, the gap between germline ends came to 13 bases. The CDR3 consists of 15 residues. As DNA, the CDR3 is TGTGCCAGCAGCCAAGGGTCGCAGGGTGGCTATGGCTACACCTTC. Translating it yields CASSQGSQGGYGYTF.

The rearrangement uses TRBV14 and TRBJ1-2; D is ambiguous. The CDR3 covers 19 residues. Trimming took 1 base from V and 8 from J, leaving 29 bases between them. From germline, CDR1 is SGHDN and CDR2 FVKESK. CDR3 sequence reads: CASSQGNAAVKFMAQGYTF. The DNA of the CDR3 is TGTGCCAGCAGCCAAGGCAACGCGGCAGTCAAGTTTATGGCTCAAGGCTACACCTTC.

The rearrangement links TRBV30 to TRBJ1-6; no clear D gene. Deletions cut 3 bases from V and 0 bases from J, with 9 bases between. The CDR3 is 15 amino acids. Germline-derived CDR1 and CDR2 are GTSNPN and SVGIG (reference sequence). CDR3 sequence reads: CAWSGGSSYNSPLHF. The CDR3 nucleotides are TGTGCCTGGAGCGGAGGGAGCTCCTATAATTCACCCCTCCACTTT.

This clone appeared a few times. V is TRBV18 and J is TRBJ1-1; no definite D call. Germline V gene sequence: CDR1 KGHSH, CDR2 LQKENI. Trimming stripped 6 bases from V and 4 bases from J, with 9 bases between. The CDR3 contains 12 residues. The CDR3 loop reads CASSRDSTEAFF. The CDR3 DNA is TGTGCCAGCTCTCGGGATTCCACTGAAGCTTTCTTT.

J is TRBJ2-7 and V is TRBV10-3; D is possibly TRBD1 (5 bases). V lost 4 bases and J 5 bases, leaving 9 bases between the germline ends. The CDR3 has 12 amino acids. Germline V lookup: CDR1 ENHRY, CDR2 SYGVKD. The CDR3 protein is CAISGRGDEQYV. The CDR3 DNA reads as TGTGCCATCAGTGGAAGGGGCGACGAGCAGTACGTC.

The V gene is TRBV27, the J gene TRBJ1-3, with TRBD1 identical over 9 bases. V was clipped by 5 bases and J by 4 bases; unmatched bases: 3. Germline CDR1 reads MNHEY; CDR2 reads SMNVEV (reference sequence). CDR3 length equals 14 residues. The CDR3 sequence: CASSPQGAGNTIYF. Here the CDR3 DNA reads TGTGCCAGCAGTCCACAGGGGGCAGGAAACACCATATATTTT.

The chain joins TRBV7-2 to TRBJ2-6; weak D call: TRBD2 (6 bases). Germline V gene data show CDR1 as SGHTA and CDR2 as FQGNSA. The CDR3 consists of 14 residues. V lost 5 bases to trimming and J lost 1 base, with 6 bases between them. Written as DNA, the CDR3 is TGTGCCAGCAGCGGGAGGTCTGGGGCCAACGTCCTGACTTTC. It specifies CASSGRSGANVLTF.

J is TRBJ2-7 and V is TRBV6-5; TRBD1 aligns across 10 bases. The CDR3 spans 14 residues. The ends lost 6 bases at V and 2 bases at J; junction bases unmatched: 4. Looked up from germline, CDR1 is MNHEY and CDR2 is SVGAGI. The CDR3 region is CASRRGQGAYEQYF. In DNA form, the CDR3 reads TGTGCCAGCAGACGTGGACAGGGGGCCTACGAGCAGTACTTC.

This sequence joins TRBV5-8 and TRBJ2-3; possibly TRBD2 for D (5 bases). Germline V CDR1 and CDR2: SGHTS, YDEGEE. The CDR3 spans 12 residues. Trimming took off 2 bases at V and 7 bases at J, with 8 bases between the two ends. The CDR3 coding sequence is TGTGCCAGCAGCTTCGTAGCGAATACGCAGTATTTT. Amino acids: CASSFVANTQYF.

CDR3 amino acids: CASIKAVPAYNSPLHF. The CDR3 nucleotides read TGTGCCAGCATCAAGGCGGTCCCAGCTTATAATTCACCCCTCCACTTT. This rearrangement joins TRBV28 to TRBJ1-6; D remains unclear. This CDR3 is built from 16 residues. V was pared by 7 bases and J by 4 bases, with 17 bases between. Per germline, CDR1 MDHEN and CDR2 SYDVKM.

The chain employs TRBV30 and TRBJ1-6; 7 nucleotides agree with TRBD1. Trimming cost V 3 bases and J 11 bases; bases outside gene matches: 4. From germline, CDR1 is GTSNPN and CDR2 SVGIG (reference sequence). The CDR3 runs 12 residues. The CDR3 here is CAWSAGGTPLHF. CDR3 bases: TGTGCCTGGAGCGCAGGGGGTACACCCCTCCACTTT.

This clone was found many times. This chain links TRBV27 with TRBJ2-1, with 9 positions matching TRBD2. With V trimmed by 0 bases and J by 4 bases, 4 bases remained unmatched. The CDR3 loop spans 16 amino acids. Germline CDR1 is MNHEY and CDR2 is SMNVEV (reference sequence). The CDR3 region is CASSLSSGGGYNEQFF. Written as DNA, the CDR3 is TGTGCCAGCAGTTTATCTAGCGGGGGAGGGTACAATGAGCAGTTCTTC.

The chain has TRBV18 and TRBJ2-5; 10 bases fit TRBD2. CDR3 length: 16 residues. The germline V gene encodes CDR1 KGHSH and CDR2 LQKENI. Trimming removed 2 bases from V and 1 base from J; junction bases left unmatched: 4. The CDR3 protein is CASSPTAGGPQETQYF. CDR3 coding DNA: TGTGCCAGCTCACCAACAGCGGGGGGGCCCCAAGAGACCCAGTACTTC.

V gene TRBV6-5 combines with J gene TRBJ1-2; D uncertain. Trimming took 7 bases from V and 4 from J, leaving 13 bases between them. The germline V gene encodes CDR1 MNHEY and CDR2 SVGAGI. The CDR3 sequence is 13 residues long. CDR3 amino acids: CASMEAKSYGYTF. DNA of the CDR3: TGTGCCAGCATGGAGGCCAAAAGCTATGGCTACACCTTC.

This sequence joins TRBV11-2 and TRBJ1-6, with D unresolved. The CDR3 loop spans 17 amino acids. Germline CDR1 is SGHAT and CDR2 is FQNNGV. V shed 1 base and J shed 9 bases, with 19 bases lying between them. CDR3 protein: CASSLGMGGNKGSPLHF. In DNA, the CDR3 is TGTGCCAGCAGCTTAGGGATGGGAGGAAACAAGGGTTCACCCCTCCACTTT.

The rearrangement joins TRBV10-3 to TRBJ2-3, with 9 bases aligning to TRBD1. Trimming cost V 11 bases and J 2 bases; bases outside gene matches: 5. The length of the CDR3 is 13 residues. Per germline, CDR1 ENHRY and CDR2 SYGVKD. The CDR3 coding sequence is TGTGCCTCGGGACAGGGCGACACAGATACGCAGTATTTT. This codes for CASGQGDTDTQYF.

The V and J genes are TRBV6-5 and TRBJ1-1, with D uncertain. Germline V CDR1 and CDR2: MNHEY, SVGAGI. The CDR3 spans 12 residues. V lost 7 bases and J 5 bases, leaving 11 bases between the germline ends. Here the CDR3 reads CASKIARTEAFF. CDR3 coding DNA: TGTGCCAGCAAGATCGCGCGAACTGAAGCTTTCTTT.

CDR3 sequence: CASSVGSDFSGNTIYF. As DNA, the CDR3 is TGTGCCAGCAGCGTAGGGTCAGACTTTTCTGGAAACACCATATATTTT. The genes are TRBV9 and TRBJ1-3; D gene uncertain. The CDR3 is made up of 16 amino acids. Germline lookup yields CDR1 SGDLS and CDR2 YYNGEE. The V gene lost 0 bases and the J gene lost 1 base, with 11 bases spanning the gap.

The chain carries TRBV5-5 and TRBJ1-5; possible D gene TRBD1, 5 bases. V lost 4 bases and J lost 1, with 12 bases in between. Looked up from germline, CDR1 is SGHKS and CDR2 is YYEKEE (reference sequence). The CDR3 covers 15 residues. The CDR3 DNA sequence: TGTGCCAGCAGCCAGGACACAAAAAGCAATCAGCCCCAGCATTTT. It codes for CASSQDTKSNQPQHF. The full variable domain, rest sourced from reference TRBV5-5 and TRBJ1-5, is DAGVTQSPTHLIKTRGQQVTLRCSPISGHKSVSWYQQVLGQGPQFIFQYYEKEERGRGNFPDRFSARQFPNYSSELNVNALLLGDSALYLCASSQDTKSNQPQHFGDGTRLSIL.

The chain joins TRBV18 to TRBJ1-1; 7 bases line up with TRBD1. Germline values: CDR1 KGHSH, CDR2 LQKENI. V lost 6 bases and J lost 8; bases outside the gene matches: 9. The CDR3 extends over 13 amino acids. CDR3 residues: CASSSTGTGEAFF. CDR3 nucleotide sequence: TGTGCCAGCTCCTCGACAGGGACCGGCGAAGCTTTCTTT.

This clone was observed once. This chain links TRBV7-2 with TRBJ2-3, with 12 nucleotides matching TRBD1. V was clipped by 5 bases and J by 4 bases; unmatched bases: 7. The CDR3 is 16 amino acids. Germline CDR1 and CDR2: SGHTA and FQGNSA. The CDR3 is CASSLGQGARADTQYF. The DNA of the CDR3 is TGTGCCAGCAGCCTGGGACAGGGGGCGCGGGCAGATACGCAGTATTTT.

The table lists this clone with a count of one. This chain links TRBV28 with TRBJ1-1, with D possibly being TRBD1 (5 bases). The CDR3 sequence is 15 residues long. Trimming took 5 bases from V and 1 from J, leaving 14 bases between them. CDR1 is MDHEN, CDR2 SYDVKM, per germline. CDR3 sequence: CASSPPGQKNTEAFF. CDR3 coding DNA: TGTGCCAGCAGTCCCCCAGGGCAGAAGAACACTGAAGCTTTCTTT. The full variable domain, rest sourced from reference TRBV28 and TRBJ1-1, is DVKVTQSSRYLVKRTGEKVFLECVQDMDHENMFWYRQDPGLGLRLIYFSYDVKMKEKGDIPEGYSVSREKKERFSLILESASTNQTSMYLCASSPPGQKNTEAFFGQGTRLTVV.

This sequence joins TRBV24-1 and TRBJ1-1, with a weak D call TRBD1 (5 bases). The V gene's germline CDR1 is KGHDR and CDR2 SFDVKD. CDR3 length equals 16 residues. V lost 5 bases and J 4 bases, leaving 19 bases between the germline ends. The CDR3 coding sequence is TGTGCCACCAGTGGCCTACCGGAAGGCGGGGGCACTGAAGCTTTCTTT. Its protein product is CATSGLPEGGGTEAFF.

This chain links TRBV7-9 with TRBJ2-5; the D gene is possibly TRBD2 (6 bases). The germline V gene has CDR1 SEHNR and CDR2 FQNEAQ (reference sequence). The CDR3 is 15 amino acids. Trimming shortened V by 8 bases and J by 5 bases, and 21 bases separated the two germline ends. CDR3 loop: CASHMLGGPGETQYF. The CDR3 nucleotides are TGTGCCAGCCATATGCTCGGGGGTCCGGGGGAGACCCAGTACTTC.

The chain carries TRBV7-2 and TRBJ1-6; 7 positions agree with TRBD1. V lost 6 bases, J lost 0 bases, and 5 bases stayed unmatched. The germline CDR1 and CDR2 sequences are SGHTA and FQGNSA. The CDR3 spans 16 residues. CDR3 bases: TGTGCCAGCAGAGGAGGGGACAGCTCCTATAATTCACCCCTCCACTTT. Protein product: CASRGGDSSYNSPLHF. The variable domain in full, completed from reference TRBV7-2 and TRBJ1-6, reads GAGVSQSPSNKVTEKGKDVELRCDPISGHTALYWYRQSLGQGLEFLIYFQGNSAPDKSGLPSDRFSAERTGGSVSTLTIQRTQQEDSAVYLCASRGGDSSYNSPLHFGNGTRLTVT.

The chain has TRBV10-1 and TRBJ1-1; tentatively, D is TRBD1 (6 bases). This CDR3 spans 13 amino acids. Deletions cut 5 bases from V and 1 base from J, with 8 bases between. Germline V lookup: CDR1 WNHNN, CDR2 SYGVQD (reference sequence). Here the CDR3 reads CASSMTGNTEAFF. For the CDR3, the DNA is TGCGCCAGCAGTATGACAGGGAACACTGAAGCTTTCTTT.

The chain recombines TRBV24-1 with TRBJ1-5, with D unclear. The germline CDR1 and CDR2 sequences are KGHDR and SFDVKD. V was shortened by 2 bases and J by 5 bases, with 3 bases between the two germline ends. The CDR3 consists of 12 residues. The CDR3 DNA is TGTGCCACCAGTGATTCGGATCAGCCCCAGCATTTT. This translates into CATSDSDQPQHF.

J is TRBJ2-4 and V is TRBV6-2 or TRBV6-3; 9 bases match TRBD1. Germline loops: CDR1 MNHEY, CDR2 SVGEGT. The CDR3 extends over 17 amino acids. J was trimmed by 8 bases and V by 4 bases; bases with no gene match: 15. CDR3: CASSLDPGQGSQDIQYF. The DNA of the CDR3 is TGTGCCAGCAGTTTGGATCCGGGACAGGGAAGTCAGGACATTCAGTACTTC.

The chain links TRBV5-8 to TRBJ1-3; 9 bases are a match to TRBD1. In germline, CDR1 is SGHTS, CDR2 YDEGEE. The CDR3 runs 16 residues. With V trimmed by 4 bases and J by 2 bases, 7 bases remained unmatched. DNA of the CDR3: TGTGCCAGCAGCCTCGGGACAGGGAGGCCTGGAAACACCATATATTTT. Translating gives CASSLGTGRPGNTIYF.